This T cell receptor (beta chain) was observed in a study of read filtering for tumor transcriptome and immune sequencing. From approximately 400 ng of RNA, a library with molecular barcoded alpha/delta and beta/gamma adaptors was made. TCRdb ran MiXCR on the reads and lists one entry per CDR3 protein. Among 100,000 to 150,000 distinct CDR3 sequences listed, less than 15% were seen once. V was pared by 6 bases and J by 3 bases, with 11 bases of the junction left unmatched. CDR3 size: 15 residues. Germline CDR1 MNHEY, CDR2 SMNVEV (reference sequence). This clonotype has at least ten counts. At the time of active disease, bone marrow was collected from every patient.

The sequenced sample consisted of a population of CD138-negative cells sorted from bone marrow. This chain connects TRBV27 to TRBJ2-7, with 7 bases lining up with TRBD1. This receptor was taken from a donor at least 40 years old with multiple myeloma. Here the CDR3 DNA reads TGTGCCAGCAGCTACTCGACAGGGTTCAGCTACGAGCAGTACTTC. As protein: CASSYSTGFSYEQYF.